This record concerns one T cell receptor beta chain sequence. TCRdb's table, derived via immunoSEQ multiplex PCR, lists solely in-frame clones and lacks some. The table shows about 76,000 clones, with around 90% occurring only once. The CDR3 spans 15 residues. V shed 1 base, J shed 4 bases, and the junction held 6 bases outside the gene matches. Germline assignment: CDR1 PRHDT and CDR2 FYEKMQ (reference sequence). This specimen comes from a study of resident and recirculating memory T cells in vitiligo. Study at large: Whole samples, not sorted cells, were homogenized and used for genomic DNA extraction.

This clonotype originated in a male donor with vitiligo. Sequencing used blood. The chain links TRBV13 to TRBJ1-1, with 7 bases lining up with TRBD1. CDR3 in amino acids: CASSLVPGGSTEAFF. In nucleotides, the CDR3 is TGTGCCAGCAGCTTAGTTCCAGGGGGAAGCACTGAAGCTTTCTTT.